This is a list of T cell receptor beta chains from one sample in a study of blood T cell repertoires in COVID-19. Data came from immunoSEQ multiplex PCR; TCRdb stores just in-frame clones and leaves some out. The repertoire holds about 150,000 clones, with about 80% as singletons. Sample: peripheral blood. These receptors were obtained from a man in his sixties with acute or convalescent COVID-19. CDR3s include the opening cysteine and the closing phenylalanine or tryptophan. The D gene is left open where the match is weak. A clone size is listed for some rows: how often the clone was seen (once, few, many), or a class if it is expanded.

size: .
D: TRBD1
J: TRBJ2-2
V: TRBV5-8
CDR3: CASSFRTGETGELFF
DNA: TGTGCCAGCAGCTTCCGGACAGGGGAAACCGGGGAGCTGTTTTTT

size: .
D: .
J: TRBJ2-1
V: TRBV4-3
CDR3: CASSQEPGYNEQFF
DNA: TGCGCCAGCAGCCAAGAACCAGGGTACAATGAGCAGTTCTTC

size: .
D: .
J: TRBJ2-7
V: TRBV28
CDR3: CASSTTGGPSSYEQYF
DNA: TGTGCCAGCTCCACCACCGGTGGGCCATCCTCCTACGAGCAGTACTTC

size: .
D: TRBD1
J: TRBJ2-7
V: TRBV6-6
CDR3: CASSYSGQAAYEQYF
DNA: TGTGCCAGCAGTTACTCGGGACAGGCGGCGTACGAGCAGTACTTC

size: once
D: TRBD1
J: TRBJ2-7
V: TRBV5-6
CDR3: CASSYWTGTHEQYF
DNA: TGTGCCAGCAGCTACTGGACAGGGACACACGAGCAGTACTTC

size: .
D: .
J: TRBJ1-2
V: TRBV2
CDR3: CASFPQGLGRYGYTF
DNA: TGTGCCAGCTTTCCCCAGGGGCTCGGACGCTATGGCTACACCTTC

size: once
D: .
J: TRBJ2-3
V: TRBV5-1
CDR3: CASSLASSTDTQYF
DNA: TGCGCCAGCAGCCTAGCCTCTAGCACAGATACGCAGTATTTT

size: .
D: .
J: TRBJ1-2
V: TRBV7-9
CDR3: CASSFFPRVNYGYTF
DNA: TGTGCCAGCAGCTTCTTCCCCCGGGTTAACTATGGCTACACCTTC

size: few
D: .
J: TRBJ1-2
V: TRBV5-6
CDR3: CASSLEQYSINYGYTF
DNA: TGTGCCAGCAGCTTGGAACAGTATTCCATTAACTATGGCTACACCTTC

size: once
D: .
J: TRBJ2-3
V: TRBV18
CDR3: CASSPIRGSDTQYF
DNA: TGTGCCAGCTCACCAATCAGGGGCTCAGATACGCAGTATTTT

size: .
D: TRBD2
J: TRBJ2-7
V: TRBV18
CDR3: CASSPGLAGGPSYEQYF
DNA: TGTGCCAGCTCACCGGGACTAGCGGGAGGGCCATCCTACGAGCAGTACTTC

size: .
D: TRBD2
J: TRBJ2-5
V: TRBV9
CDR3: CASSTTSGGAWETQYF
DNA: TGTGCCAGCAGCACGACTAGCGGGGGGGCCTGGGAGACCCAGTACTTC

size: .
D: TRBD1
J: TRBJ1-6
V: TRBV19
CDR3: CASSPGGVFTLHF
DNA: TGTGCCAGTAGCCCAGGGGGAGTATTCACCCTCCACTTT

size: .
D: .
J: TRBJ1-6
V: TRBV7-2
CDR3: CASSRDSPLHF
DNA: TGTGCCAGCAGCCGAGATTCACCCCTCCACTTT

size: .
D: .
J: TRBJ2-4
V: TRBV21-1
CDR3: CASTSGTGGPKNIQYF
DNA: TGTGCCAGCACCTCCGGGACAGGGGGCCCCAAAAACATTCAGTACTTC

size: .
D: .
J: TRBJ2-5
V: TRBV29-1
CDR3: CSVYQGRGVETQYF
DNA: TGCAGCGTTTACCAGGGGCGCGGTGTCGAGACCCAGTACTTC